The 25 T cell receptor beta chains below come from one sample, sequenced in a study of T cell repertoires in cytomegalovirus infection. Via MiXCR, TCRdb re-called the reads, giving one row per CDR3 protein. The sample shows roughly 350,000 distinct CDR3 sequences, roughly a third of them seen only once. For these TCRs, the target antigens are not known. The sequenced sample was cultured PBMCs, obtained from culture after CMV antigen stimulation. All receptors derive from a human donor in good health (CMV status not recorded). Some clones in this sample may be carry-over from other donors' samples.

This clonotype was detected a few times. For the CDR3, the DNA is TGTGCCACCAGCAGAGGGACTAGCGGAAACTACGAGCAGTACGTC. It is translated as CATSRGTSGNYEQYV. This rearrangement joins TRBV15 to TRBJ2-7; 10 positions match TRBD2. CDR3 length: 15 amino acids. Germline V lookup: CDR1 LNHNV, CDR2 YYDKDF (reference sequence). V lost 1 base, J lost 3 bases, and 3 bases stayed unmatched.

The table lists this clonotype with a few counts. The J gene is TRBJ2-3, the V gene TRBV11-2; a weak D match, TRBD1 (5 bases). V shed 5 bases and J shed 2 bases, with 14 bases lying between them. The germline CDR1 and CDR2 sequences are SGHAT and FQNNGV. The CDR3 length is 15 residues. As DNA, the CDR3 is TGTGCCAGCAGCCCAGGGATCCATCCCACAGATACGCAGTATTTT. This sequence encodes CASSPGIHPTDTQYF.

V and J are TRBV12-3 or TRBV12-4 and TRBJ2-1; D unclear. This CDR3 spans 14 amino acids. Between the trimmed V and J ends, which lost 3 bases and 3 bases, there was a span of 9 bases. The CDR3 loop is CASSLNPHYNEQFF. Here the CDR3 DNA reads TGTGCCAGCAGTTTGAACCCCCACTACAATGAGCAGTTCTTC.

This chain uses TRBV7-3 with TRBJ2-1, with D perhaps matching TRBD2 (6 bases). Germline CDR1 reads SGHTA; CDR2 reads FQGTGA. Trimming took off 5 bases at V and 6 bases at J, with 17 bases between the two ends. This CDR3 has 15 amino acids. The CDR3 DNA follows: TGTGCCAGCAGCCCAGGACGGGGGATCGGCAATGAGCAGTTCTTC. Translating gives CASSPGRGIGNEQFF.

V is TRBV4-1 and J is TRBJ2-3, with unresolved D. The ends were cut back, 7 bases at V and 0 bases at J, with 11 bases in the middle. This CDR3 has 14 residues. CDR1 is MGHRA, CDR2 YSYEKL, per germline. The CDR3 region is CASTGPDSTDTQYF. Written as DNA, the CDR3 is TGCGCCAGCACTGGACCGGATAGCACAGATACGCAGTATTTT.

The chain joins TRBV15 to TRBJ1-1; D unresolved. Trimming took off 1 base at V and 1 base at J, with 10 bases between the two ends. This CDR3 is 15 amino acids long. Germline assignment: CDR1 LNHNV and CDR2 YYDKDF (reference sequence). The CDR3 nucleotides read TGTGCCACCAGCAGAGGGGTTGGGCAGAACACTGAAGCTTTCTTT. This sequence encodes CATSRGVGQNTEAFF.

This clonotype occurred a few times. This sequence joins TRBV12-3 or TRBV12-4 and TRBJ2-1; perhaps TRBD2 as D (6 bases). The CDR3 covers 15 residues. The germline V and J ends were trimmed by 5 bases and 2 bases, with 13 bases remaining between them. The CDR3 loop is CASSTSTGAYNEQFF. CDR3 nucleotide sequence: TGTGCCAGCAGTACGTCAACGGGAGCCTACAATGAGCAGTTCTTC.

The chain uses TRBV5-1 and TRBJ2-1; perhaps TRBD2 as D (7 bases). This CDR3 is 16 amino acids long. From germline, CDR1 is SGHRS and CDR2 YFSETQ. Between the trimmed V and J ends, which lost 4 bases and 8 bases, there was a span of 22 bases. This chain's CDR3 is CASSRILGGLVDEQFF. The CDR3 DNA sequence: TGCGCCAGCAGCCGGATCCTCGGGGGGCTGGTCGATGAGCAGTTCTTC.

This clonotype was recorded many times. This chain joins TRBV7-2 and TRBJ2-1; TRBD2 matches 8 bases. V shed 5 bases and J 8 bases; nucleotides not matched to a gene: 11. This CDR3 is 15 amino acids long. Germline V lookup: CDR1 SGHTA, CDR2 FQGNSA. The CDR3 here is CASSREGTRLHEQFF. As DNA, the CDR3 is TGTGCCAGCAGCCGGGAGGGGACTAGACTCCATGAGCAGTTCTTC. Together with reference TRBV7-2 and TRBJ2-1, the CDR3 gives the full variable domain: GAGVSQSPSNKVTEKGKDVELRCDPISGHTALYWYRQSLGQGLEFLIYFQGNSAPDKSGLPSDRFSAERTGGSVSTLTIQRTQQEDSAVYLCASSREGTRLHEQFFGPGTRLTVL.

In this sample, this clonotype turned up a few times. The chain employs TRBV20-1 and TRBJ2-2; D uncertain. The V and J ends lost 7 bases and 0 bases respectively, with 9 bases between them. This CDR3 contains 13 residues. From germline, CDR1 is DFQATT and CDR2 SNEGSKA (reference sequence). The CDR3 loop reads CSGLHANTGELFF. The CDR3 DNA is TGCAGTGGACTCCACGCGAACACCGGGGAGCTGTTTTTT.

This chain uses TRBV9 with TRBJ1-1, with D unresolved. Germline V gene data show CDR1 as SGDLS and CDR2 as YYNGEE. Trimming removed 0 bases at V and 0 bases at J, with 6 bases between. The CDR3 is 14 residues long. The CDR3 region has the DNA TGTGCCAGCAGCGTAGCGGGCATGAACACTGAAGCTTTCTTT. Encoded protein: CASSVAGMNTEAFF.

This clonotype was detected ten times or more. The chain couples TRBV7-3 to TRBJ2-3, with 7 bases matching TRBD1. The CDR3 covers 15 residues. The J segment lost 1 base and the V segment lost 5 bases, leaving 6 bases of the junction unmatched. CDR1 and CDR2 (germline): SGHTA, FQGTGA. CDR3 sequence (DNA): TGTGCCAGCAGCCCGACAGGGCTTGGCACAGATACGCAGTATTTT. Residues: CASSPTGLGTDTQYF.

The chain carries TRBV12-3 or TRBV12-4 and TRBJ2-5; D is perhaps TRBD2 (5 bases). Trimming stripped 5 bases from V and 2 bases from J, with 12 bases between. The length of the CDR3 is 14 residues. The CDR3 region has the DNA TGTGCCAGCAGTACGACACCGGGACAAGAGACCCAGTACTTC. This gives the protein CASSTTPGQETQYF.

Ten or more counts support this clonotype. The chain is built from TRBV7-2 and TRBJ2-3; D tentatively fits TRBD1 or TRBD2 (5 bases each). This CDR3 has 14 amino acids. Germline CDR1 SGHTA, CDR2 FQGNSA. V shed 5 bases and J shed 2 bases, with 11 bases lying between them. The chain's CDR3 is CASSPGTTTDTQYF. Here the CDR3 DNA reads TGTGCCAGCAGCCCTGGGACCACCACAGATACGCAGTATTTT. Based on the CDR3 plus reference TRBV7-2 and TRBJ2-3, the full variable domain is GAGVSQSPSNKVTEKGKDVELRCDPISGHTALYWYRQSLGQGLEFLIYFQGNSAPDKSGLPSDRFSAERTGGSVSTLTIQRTQQEDSAVYLCASSPGTTTDTQYFGPGTRLTVL.

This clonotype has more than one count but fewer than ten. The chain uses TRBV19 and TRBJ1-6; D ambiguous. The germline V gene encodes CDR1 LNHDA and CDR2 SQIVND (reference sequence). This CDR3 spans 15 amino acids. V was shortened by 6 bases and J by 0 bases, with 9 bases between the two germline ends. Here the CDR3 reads CASRPGSSYNSPLHF. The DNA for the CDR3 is TGTGCCAGTAGGCCGGGAAGCTCCTATAATTCACCCCTCCACTTT.

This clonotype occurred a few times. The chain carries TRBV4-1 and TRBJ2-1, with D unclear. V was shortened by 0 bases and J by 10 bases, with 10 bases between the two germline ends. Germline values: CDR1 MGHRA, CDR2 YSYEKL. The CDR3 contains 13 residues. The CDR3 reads CASSQDAVREQFF. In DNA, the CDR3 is TGCGCCAGCAGCCAAGATGCGGTAAGGGAGCAGTTCTTC.

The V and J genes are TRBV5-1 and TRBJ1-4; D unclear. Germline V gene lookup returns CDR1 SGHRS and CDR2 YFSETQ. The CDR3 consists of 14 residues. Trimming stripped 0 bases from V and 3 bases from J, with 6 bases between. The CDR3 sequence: CASSLGAANEKLFF. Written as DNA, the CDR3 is TGCGCCAGCAGCTTGGGGGCAGCTAATGAAAAACTGTTTTTT. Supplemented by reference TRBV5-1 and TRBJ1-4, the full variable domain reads KAGVTQTPRYLIKTRGQQVTLSCSPISGHRSVSWYQQTPGQGLQFLFEYFSETQRNKGNFPGRFSGRQFSNSRSEMNVSTLELGDSALYLCASSLGAANEKLFFGSGTQLSVL.

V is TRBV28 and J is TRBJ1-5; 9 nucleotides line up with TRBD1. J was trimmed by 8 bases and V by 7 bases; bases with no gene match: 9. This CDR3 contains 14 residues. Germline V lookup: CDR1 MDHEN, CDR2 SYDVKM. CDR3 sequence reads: CASTSGQGTEPQHF. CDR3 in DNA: TGTGCCAGCACCAGCGGACAGGGGACGGAGCCCCAGCATTTT.

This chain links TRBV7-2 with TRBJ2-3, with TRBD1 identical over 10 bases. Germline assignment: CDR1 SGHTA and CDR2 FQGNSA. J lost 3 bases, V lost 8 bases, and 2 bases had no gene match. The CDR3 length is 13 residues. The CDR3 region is CASGTGATDTQYF. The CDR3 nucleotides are TGTGCCAGCGGGACAGGGGCGACAGATACGCAGTATTTT.

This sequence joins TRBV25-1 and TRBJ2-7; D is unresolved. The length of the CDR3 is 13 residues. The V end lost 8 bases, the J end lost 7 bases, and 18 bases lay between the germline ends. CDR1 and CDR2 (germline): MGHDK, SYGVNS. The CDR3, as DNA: TGTGCCAGCTCTAACGTAGGCAATCAGGAGCAGTACTTC. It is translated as CASSNVGNQEQYF.

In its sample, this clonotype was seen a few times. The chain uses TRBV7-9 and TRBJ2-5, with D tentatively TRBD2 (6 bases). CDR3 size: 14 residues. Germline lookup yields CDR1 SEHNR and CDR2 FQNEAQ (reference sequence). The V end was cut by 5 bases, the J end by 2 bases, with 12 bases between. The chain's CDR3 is CASSRMAGQETQYF. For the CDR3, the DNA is TGTGCCAGCAGCCGTATGGCGGGGCAAGAGACCCAGTACTTC.

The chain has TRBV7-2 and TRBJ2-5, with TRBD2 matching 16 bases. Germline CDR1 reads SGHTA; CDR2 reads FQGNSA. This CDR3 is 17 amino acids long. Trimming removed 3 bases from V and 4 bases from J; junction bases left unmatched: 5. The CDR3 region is CASSLGLAGGPLETQYF. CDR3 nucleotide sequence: TGTGCCAGCAGCTTGGGACTAGCGGGAGGGCCGTTAGAGACCCAGTACTTC. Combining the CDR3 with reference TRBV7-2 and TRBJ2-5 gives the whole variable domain GAGVSQSPSNKVTEKGKDVELRCDPISGHTALYWYRQSLGQGLEFLIYFQGNSAPDKSGLPSDRFSAERTGGSVSTLTIQRTQQEDSAVYLCASSLGLAGGPLETQYFGPGTRLLVL.

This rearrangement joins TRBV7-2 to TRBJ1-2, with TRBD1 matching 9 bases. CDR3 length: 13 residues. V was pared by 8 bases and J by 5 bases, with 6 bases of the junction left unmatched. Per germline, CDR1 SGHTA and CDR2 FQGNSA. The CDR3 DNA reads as TGTGCCAGCTCAACAGGGGGCGCTTATGGCTACACCTTC. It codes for CASSTGGAYGYTF.

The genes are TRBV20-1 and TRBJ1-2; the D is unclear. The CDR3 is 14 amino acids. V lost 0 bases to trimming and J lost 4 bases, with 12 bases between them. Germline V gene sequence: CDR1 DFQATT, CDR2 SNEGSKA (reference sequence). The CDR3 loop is CSARDPGNGYGYTF. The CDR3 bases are TGCAGTGCTAGAGATCCGGGAAACGGCTATGGCTACACCTTC.

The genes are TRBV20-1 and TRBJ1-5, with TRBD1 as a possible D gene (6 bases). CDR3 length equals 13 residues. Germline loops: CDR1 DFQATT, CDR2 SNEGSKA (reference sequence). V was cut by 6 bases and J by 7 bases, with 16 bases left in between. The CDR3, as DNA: TGCAGTGCCCAACCACAGGGACTCCAGCCCCAGCATTTT. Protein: CSAQPQGLQPQHF.